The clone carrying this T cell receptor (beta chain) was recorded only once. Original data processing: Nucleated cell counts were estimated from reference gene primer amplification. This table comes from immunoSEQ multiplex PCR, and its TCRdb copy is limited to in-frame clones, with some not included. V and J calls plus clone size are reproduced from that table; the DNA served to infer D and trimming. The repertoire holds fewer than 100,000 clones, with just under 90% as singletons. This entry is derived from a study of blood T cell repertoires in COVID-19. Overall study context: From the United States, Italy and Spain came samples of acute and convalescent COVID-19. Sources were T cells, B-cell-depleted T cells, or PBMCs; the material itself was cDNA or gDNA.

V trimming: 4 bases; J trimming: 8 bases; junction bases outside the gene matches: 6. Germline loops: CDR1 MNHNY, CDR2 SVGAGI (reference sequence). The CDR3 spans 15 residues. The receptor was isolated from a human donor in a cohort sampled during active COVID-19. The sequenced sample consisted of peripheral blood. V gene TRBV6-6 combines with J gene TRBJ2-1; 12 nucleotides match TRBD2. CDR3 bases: TGTGCCAGCAGTTCTAGCGGGGGGGCGTTACATGAGCAGTTCTTC. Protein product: CASSSSGGALHEQFF.